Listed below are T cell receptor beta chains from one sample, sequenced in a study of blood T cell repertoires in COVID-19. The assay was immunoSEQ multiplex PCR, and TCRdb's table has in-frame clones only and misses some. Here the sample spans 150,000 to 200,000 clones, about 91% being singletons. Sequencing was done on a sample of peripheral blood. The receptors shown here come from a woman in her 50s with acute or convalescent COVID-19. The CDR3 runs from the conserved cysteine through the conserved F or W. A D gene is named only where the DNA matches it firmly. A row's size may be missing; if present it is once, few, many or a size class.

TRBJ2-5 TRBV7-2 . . TGTGCCAGCAGCTTAAATCGGGGTGGTGAGACCCAGTACTTC CASSLNRGGETQYF
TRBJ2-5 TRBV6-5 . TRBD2 TGTGCCAGCAGACCAACTAGCGGGGGGCAAGAGACCCAGTACTTC CASRPTSGGQETQYF
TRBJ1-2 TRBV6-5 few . TGTGCCAGCAGTTACGGGCCTTACTATGGCTACACCTTC CASSYGPYYGYTF
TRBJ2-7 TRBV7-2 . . TGTGCCAGCAGCTTAAGCGGCTACGAGCAGTACTTC CASSLSGYEQYF
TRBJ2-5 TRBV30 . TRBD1 TGTGCCTGGAGGGGGACAGGGGGAGAGACCCAGTACTTC CAWRGTGGETQYF
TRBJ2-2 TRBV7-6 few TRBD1 TGTGCCAGCAGCTTAGTCCGGGACAGCAACACCGGGGAGCTGTTTTTT CASSLVRDSNTGELFF
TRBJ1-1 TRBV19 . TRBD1 TGTGCCAGTAGTATGGACAGGTACAAAGCTTTCTTT CASSMDRYKAFF
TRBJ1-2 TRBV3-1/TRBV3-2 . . TGTGCCAGCAGCCAGGGGGCCTATGGCTACACCTTC CASSQGAYGYTF
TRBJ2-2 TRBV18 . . TGTGCCAGCTCACCACCCTCGTTCCCCGGGGAGCTGTTTTTT CASSPPSFPGELFF
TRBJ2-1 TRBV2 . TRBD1 TGTGCCAGCAGTGAAGGCCCACAGGGGGCCTCCTACAATGAGCAGTTCTTC CASSEGPQGASYNEQFF
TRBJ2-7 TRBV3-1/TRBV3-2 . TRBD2 TGTGCCAGCAGCCGTCCGGGACTATACTACGAGCAGTACTTC CASSRPGLYYEQYF
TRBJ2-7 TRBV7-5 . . TGTGTCAGAAGCTTGCGGGGGCCCCACGAGCAGTACTTC CVRSLRGPHEQYF
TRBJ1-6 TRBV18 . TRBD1 TGTGCCAGCTCACCGCCGGGACAGAACTCACCCCTCCACTTT CASSPPGQNSPLHF
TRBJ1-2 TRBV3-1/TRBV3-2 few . TGTGCCAGCAGCCAAGGTGACTCATTTCCCTATGGCTACACCTTC CASSQGDSFPYGYTF
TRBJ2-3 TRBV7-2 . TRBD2 TGTGCCAGCAGCTCTGGACTAGCGGGAGCGGAGGGAGATACGCAGTATTTT CASSSGLAGAEGDTQYF
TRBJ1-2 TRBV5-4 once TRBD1 TGTGCCAGCAGCTGGGAAGGGACAGCTAACTATGGCTACACCTTC CASSWEGTANYGYTF
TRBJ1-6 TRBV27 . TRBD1 TGTGCCAGCAGATCTACGGACAGGGCCTCCTCACCCCTCCACTTT CASRSTDRASSPLHF
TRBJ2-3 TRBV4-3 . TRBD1 TGCGCCAGCAGCCAAGAGGGACAGGTGAGGACAGATACGCAGTATTTT CASSQEGQVRTDTQYF
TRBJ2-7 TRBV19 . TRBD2 TGTGCCAGTAGTGGGGTGGCTAGCGGCTCCTACGAGCAGTACTTC CASSGVASGSYEQYF